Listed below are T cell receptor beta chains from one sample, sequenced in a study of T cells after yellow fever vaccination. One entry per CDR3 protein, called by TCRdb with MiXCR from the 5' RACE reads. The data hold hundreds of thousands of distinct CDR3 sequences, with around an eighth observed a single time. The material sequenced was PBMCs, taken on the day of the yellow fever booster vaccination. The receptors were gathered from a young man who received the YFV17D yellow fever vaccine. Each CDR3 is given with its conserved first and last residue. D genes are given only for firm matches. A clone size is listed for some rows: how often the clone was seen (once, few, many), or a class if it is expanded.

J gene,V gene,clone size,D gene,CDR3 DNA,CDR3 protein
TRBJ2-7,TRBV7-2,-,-,TGTGCCAGCAGCGGGGAATGGCACTCCTACGAGCAGTACTTC,CASSGEWHSYEQYF
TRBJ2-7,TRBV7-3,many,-,TGTGCCAGCAGCTTAATGGATTCTCGAACAGCCTACGAGCAGTACTTC,CASSLMDSRTAYEQYF
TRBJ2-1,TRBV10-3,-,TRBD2,TGTGCCATCAGTGAGTCGAGGACTAGCGGGAGTAATGAGCAGTTCTTC,CAISESRTSGSNEQFF
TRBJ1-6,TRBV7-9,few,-,TGTGCCAGCAGCTCAGAACTTTCACCCCTCCACTTT,CASSSELSPLHF
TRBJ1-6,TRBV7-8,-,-,TGTGCCAGCAGCTTAACCCCAGCCCGGACCTATAATTCACCCCTCCACTTT,CASSLTPARTYNSPLHF
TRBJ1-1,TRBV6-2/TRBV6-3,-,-,TGTGCCAGAAGATTAGGGTTGGGCACTGAAGCTTTCTTT,CARRLGLGTEAFF
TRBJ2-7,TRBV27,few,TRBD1,TGTGCCAGCAGTTTTGGTAGGGGGCCTCCCTACGAGCAGTACTTC,CASSFGRGPPYEQYF
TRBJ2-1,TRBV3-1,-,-,TGTGCCTCCACCCCCAAGGTGGGCCCCGATGGGGAGCAGTTCTTC,CASTPKVGPDGEQFF
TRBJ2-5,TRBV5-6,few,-,TGTGCCAGCAGCTTTCCGGGCAGCCAAGAGGCCCAGTACTTC,CASSFPGSQEAQYF
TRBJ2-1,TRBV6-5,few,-,TGTGCCAGCAGTTACAAACGTGTAGGGTATCTGTTCTTC,CASSYKRVGYLFF
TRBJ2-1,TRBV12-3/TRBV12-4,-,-,TGTGCCAGCACCATCGGGCCGTACAATGAGCAGTTCTTC,CASTIGPYNEQFF
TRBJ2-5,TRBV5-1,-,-,TGCGCCAGCAGCTTGGCCGAGGCGGAGACCCAGTACTTC,CASSLAEAETQYF
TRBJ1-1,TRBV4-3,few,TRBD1,TGCGCCAGCAGCCAAGACCTTGGACAGGGAAAATTCGAAGCTTTCTTT,CASSQDLGQGKFEAFF
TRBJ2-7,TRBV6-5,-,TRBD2,TGTGCCAGCAGTTACCGGACTAGCTCGAACGAGCAGTACTTC,CASSYRTSSNEQYF
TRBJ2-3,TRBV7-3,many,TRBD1,TGTGCCAGCAGCTTATCAGGGGGCGCAGATACGCAGTATTTT,CASSLSGGADTQYF
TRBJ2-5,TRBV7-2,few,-,TGTGCCAGCAGCAACGGACAGCTACCAAAGACCCAGTACTTC,CASSNGQLPKTQYF
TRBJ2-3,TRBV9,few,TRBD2,TGTGCCAGCAGCGTAGTTGCGGGAGGACCCGGGGATACGCAGTATTTT,CASSVVAGGPGDTQYF
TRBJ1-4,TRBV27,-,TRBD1,TGTGCCAGCAGGGGGACAGGGCGGGGTGAAAAACTGTTTTTT,CASRGTGRGEKLFF
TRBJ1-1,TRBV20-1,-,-,TGCAGTGCACAGGAGGGCACTGAAGCTTTCTTT,CSAQEGTEAFF
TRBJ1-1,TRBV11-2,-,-,TGTGCCAGCAGCTATTGGAGAGGTCCGGCGACTGAAGCTTTCTTT,CASSYWRGPATEAFF
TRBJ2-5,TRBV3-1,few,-,TGTGCCAGCAGCCAAAGCCAGACCCAGTACTTC,CASSQSQTQYF
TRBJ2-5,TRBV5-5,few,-,TGTGCCAGCAGCCAGACGGACAGCCAAGAGACCCAGTACTTC,CASSQTDSQETQYF
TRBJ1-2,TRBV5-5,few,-,TGTGCCAGCAGCTCAGCCGACGGGCCCGGCTACACCTTC,CASSSADGPGYTF
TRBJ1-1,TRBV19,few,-,TGTGCCAGTAGTAAAGCGGGACGGATGAACACTGAAGCTTTCTTT,CASSKAGRMNTEAFF
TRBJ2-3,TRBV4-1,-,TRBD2,TGCGCCAGCAGCCAAGATGGGGGAACTAGCGGGAGACGGGATACGCAGTATTTT,CASSQDGGTSGRRDTQYF
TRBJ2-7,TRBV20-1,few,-,TGCAGTGCTCCCCTGACACAGAGGTCCTACGAGCAGTACTTC,CSAPLTQRSYEQYF
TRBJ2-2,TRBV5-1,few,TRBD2,TGCGCCAGCAGCTTGATCACGGGAGGCCCCACCGGGGAGCTGTTTTTT,CASSLITGGPTGELFF
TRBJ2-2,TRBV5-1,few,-,TGCGCCAGCAGCCCTGGGAGGCTAGCGAGCGCCGGGGAGCTGTTTTTT,CASSPGRLASAGELFF
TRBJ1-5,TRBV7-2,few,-,TGTGCCAGCAGCCAGATAGGAGCCGGGACAAGGGTTTGGCCCCAGCATTTT,CASSQIGAGTRVWPQHF
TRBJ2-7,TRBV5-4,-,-,TGTCCCAGCAGCTCCGGCCCCTACGAGCAGTACTTC,CPSSSGPYEQYF
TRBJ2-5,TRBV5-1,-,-,TGCGCCAGCAGGGCTAAGCCGCAAGAGACCCAGTACTTC,CASRAKPQETQYF
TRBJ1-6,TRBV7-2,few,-,TGTGCCAGCAGCTTAATGGGGGCAGCAGGTTCACCCCTCCACTTT,CASSLMGAAGSPLHF
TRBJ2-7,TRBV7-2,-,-,TGTGCCAGTCGGAAAGTGGGAGGCGCCTCCGAGCAGTACTTC,CASRKVGGASEQYF
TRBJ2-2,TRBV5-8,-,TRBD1,TGTGCCAGCAGGTTGGGACAGGGAGGAAGCAACACCGGGGAGCTGTTTTTT,CASRLGQGGSNTGELFF
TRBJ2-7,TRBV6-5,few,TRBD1,TGTGCCAGCAGTTACTCAGGGACAGGGACCTCCTACGAGCAGTACTTC,CASSYSGTGTSYEQYF
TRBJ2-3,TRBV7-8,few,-,TGTGCCAGCAGCTTAGAACCCCCCGGTACGCAGTATTTT,CASSLEPPGTQYF
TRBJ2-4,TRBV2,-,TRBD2,TGTGCCAGCACGAGGGACACGGGGGGGCAGATTCAGTACTTC,CASTRDTGGQIQYF
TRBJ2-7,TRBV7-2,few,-,TGTGCCAGCAGCTTCGGGCCCCTTCGGGAGCAGTACTTC,CASSFGPLREQYF
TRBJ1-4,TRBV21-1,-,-,TGTGCCAGCAGCAAAAGGAGGAGGTACCTAGAAAAACTGTTTTTT,CASSKRRRYLEKLFF
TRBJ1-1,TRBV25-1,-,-,TGTGCCAGTGACATCCGGTCCCCGAACACTGAAGCTTTCTTT,CASDIRSPNTEAFF
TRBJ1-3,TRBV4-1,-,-,TGCGCCAGCAGCCAAGAGGGGACGACTGGAAACACCATATATTTT,CASSQEGTTGNTIYF
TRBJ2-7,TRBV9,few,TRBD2,TGTGCCAGCAGCCCATCCCTTTCGCCTAACAGCGGGAGCTCCTACGAGCAGTACTTC,CASSPSLSPNSGSSYEQYF
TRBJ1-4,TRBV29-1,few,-,TGCAGCGTTAGAGACACTGGGGGAGAAAAACTGTTTTTT,CSVRDTGGEKLFF
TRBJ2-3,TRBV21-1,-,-,TGTGCCAGCAGCCGAAAGGGTTCAGGCCGGGGCACAGATACGCAGTATTTT,CASSRKGSGRGTDTQYF
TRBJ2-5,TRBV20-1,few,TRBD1,TGCAGTGCCACCCGGGACAGTAGTATGGAGACCCAGTACTTC,CSATRDSSMETQYF